What follows describes a single T cell receptor beta chain. This clone was seen ten or more times. What antigen it recognizes has not been identified. The read is 3 residues too short to cover the CDR3 end, so that end is filled in from the germline J gene. There are 14 amino acids in the CDR3, from cysteine to phenylalanine inclusive. The DNA shown is the part of the CDR3 that was read: 33 bases, in frame from base 1. Reading the germline V gene (reference sequence) gives CDR1 DFQATT and CDR2 SNEGSKA. The trim is 4 bases for V and 0 bases for J, with a gap of 13 bases between the germline ends. Both CVID patients and healthy controls were predominantly of Caucasian heritage. Heparinized peripheral whole blood samples of about 5 to 8.5 ml were obtained from each donor. TCRbeta CDR3 repertoires were sequenced from genomic DNA of adults with common variable immune deficiency (CVID) and healthy adult controls. The control group was made up of roughly 22 healthy adult volunteers (10 male and roughly twelve female) whose ages ranged from roughly 23 to 66 years, with a mean age of approximately 35. Diluted blood was subjected to density centrifugation over Hypaque 1077 or Ficoll-Paque for isolation of peripheral blood mononuclear cells. Genomic DNA was extracted from unsorted mononuclear cells by Qiagen column purification or by a centrifugation-based method.

For sequencing input, CVID and control samples contributed equivalent amounts of genomic DNA. For every sample, a 60 bp segment covering the rearranged TCRbeta CDR3 region was amplified and then sequenced. The immunoSEQ assay, a bias-corrected multiplex PCR combined with high-throughput sequencing, was used for TCRbeta amplification. Regarding the original processing steps: Every unique nucleotide sequence counted as a clone and was annotated with V, D and J genes, copy number and frequency. Sequences were labeled productive if in frame, and non-productive if out of frame or containing stop codons. As previously described, Shannon's entropy was used to calculate clonality. The predicted amino acid sequences of productive clones were used to derive the mean CDR3 Kyte-Doolittle hydropathy. Hierarchical clustering of scaled V gene usage was performed with the R hclust function using Manhattan distance and complete linkage. Clone sharing by CDR3 amino acid sequence was assessed by resampling 12 repertoires per group over 100 rounds. The repertoires were searched for about 70 published EBV-specific and fewer than 250 published CMV-specific TCRbeta sequences. Analysis left out a couple of CVID samples that produced under 10,000 sequences, so some 45 CVID repertoires remained. The clones in this table, taken by TCRdb from immuneACCESS, are in-frame only. Not every clone is retained; where verified, under half of the shortfall comes from an unresolved V gene, and the cause of the rest is unknown. The D gene and trimming were derived from the DNA, and the V and J assignments and clone size from that table. For this sample, more than 45,000 clones appear and none is a singleton. About 6% of the sample belongs to the ten largest clones.

This record belongs to a study of T cell clonality in common variable immunodeficiency (dated by TCRdb to the mid-2010s). The study at large found these results: TCRbeta clonality was higher in CVID subjects than in healthy controls (t-test p = 0.018), and the increase was most characteristic of about a third of subjects. Healthy controls shared more TCRbeta clones with each other than CVID subjects shared among themselves (p < 0.0001). Reportedly, TCRbeta sequences from CVID had fewer deletions and N-nucleotide insertions, and highly modified clones with 13 or more V deletions were absent from CVID. According to the authors, figuring out what caused the increased clonality in CVID would require sequencing the repertoires of T cell subpopulations. Correlations between repertoire features and clinical complications were limited by patient heterogeneity within the CVID cohort. Even though DNA input was the same, control samples had an average of about 80,000 unique sequences each, compared with approximately 30,000 in CVID samples.

Sequenced sample: peripheral blood mononuclear cells. The source of this sequence is a person between 18 and 75 years old in good health. The rearrangement combines TRBV20-1 with TRBJ2-7; the D gene is possibly TRBD2, with 6 bases matching. CDR3 protein: CSAIGGVSSYEQYF. CDR3 bases read: TGCAGTGCTATTGGCGGGGTAAGCTCCTACGAG.